The 7 T cell receptor beta chains below all came from one sample that was sequenced in a study of blood T cell repertoires in COVID-19. Some clones are missing from TCRdb's copy, which holds only in-frame ones; the method was immunoSEQ multiplex PCR. The repertoire consists of about 430,000 clones, with 88% occurring once and the leading ten covering about 1.5%. The sequenced sample was PBMCs or T cells enriched from blood (not recorded which). The source is a woman younger than 35 who had been exposed to COVID-19.

J is TRBJ1-1 and V is TRBV25-1, with D unclear. The CDR3 loop spans 14 amino acids. The germline V and J ends were trimmed by 7 bases and 3 bases, with 15 bases remaining between them. Germline CDR1 MGHDK, CDR2 SYGVNS. CDR3 nucleotides: TGTGCCAGCAAGACCCGGGGTGGCTACACTGAAGCTTTCTTT. This translates into CASKTRGGYTEAFF.

The chain links TRBV7-2 to TRBJ1-1; tentatively, D is TRBD1 (5 bases). The CDR3 has 19 amino acids. The ends were cut back, 1 base at V and 4 bases at J, with 25 bases in the middle. Germline V gene data show CDR1 as SGHTA and CDR2 as FQGNSA. The DNA of the CDR3 is TGTGCCAGCAGCTTAGGGGTCTGGACTAGGGGTCATGAGGGCACTGAAGCTTTCTTT. The encoded protein is CASSLGVWTRGHEGTEAFF.

The chain couples TRBV6-1 to TRBJ2-1; D perhaps matches TRBD1 (5 bases). The germline V and J ends were trimmed by 2 bases and 0 bases, with 8 bases remaining between them. Germline V gene sequence: CDR1 MNHNS, CDR2 SASEGT. This CDR3 spans 15 amino acids. CDR3 sequence reads: CASSETGFSYNEQFF. The CDR3 nucleotides are TGTGCCAGCAGTGAAACAGGCTTCTCCTACAATGAGCAGTTCTTC.

The J gene is TRBJ2-1, the V gene TRBV7-9; TRBD2 agrees at 9 bases. The CDR3 sequence is 15 residues long. CDR1 is SEHNR, CDR2 FQNEAQ, per germline (reference sequence). The ends lost 4 bases at V and 2 bases at J; junction bases unmatched: 3. This chain's CDR3 is CASSYIAGAYNEQFF. CDR3 nucleotide sequence: TGTGCCAGCAGCTATATAGCGGGGGCCTACAATGAGCAGTTCTTC.

V gene TRBV6-2 or TRBV6-3 combines with J gene TRBJ2-1; 7 positions match TRBD2. V was pared by 4 bases and J by 8 bases, with 8 bases of the junction left unmatched. CDR1 and CDR2 (germline): MNHEY, SVGEGT. This CDR3 region has 14 residues. The CDR3 is CASSLRLALDEQFF. DNA for the CDR3: TGTGCCAGCAGTTTGCGACTAGCTCTAGATGAGCAGTTCTTC.

Only one count was recorded for this clone. V and J are TRBV19 and TRBJ2-1, with 8 bases identical to TRBD2. With 3 bases clipped from V and 7 bases from J, the junction kept 5 bases outside the gene matches. The CDR3 is 14 amino acids. In germline, CDR1 is LNHDA, CDR2 SQIVND (reference sequence). The CDR3 here is CASSISGGRNEQFF. In nucleotides, the CDR3 is TGTGCCAGTAGTATTTCGGGGGGGCGTAATGAGCAGTTCTTC.

This sequence joins TRBV5-8 and TRBJ2-3; unclear D gene. CDR3 length: 16 amino acids. The V and J ends lost 7 bases and 0 bases respectively, with 18 bases between them. Germline values: CDR1 SGHTS, CDR2 YDEGEE. The CDR3 region is CASSPPAELSTDTQYF. CDR3 sequence (DNA): TGTGCCAGCTCACCCCCGGCGGAACTTAGCACAGATACGCAGTATTTT.